The 28 T cell receptor beta chains presented below share a single source sample, sequenced in a study of T cell repertoires in cytomegalovirus infection. What these receptors recognize is not known. A single record per CDR3 protein comes from TCRdb applying MiXCR to the reads. The table lists some 920,000 distinct CDR3 sequences, roughly 30% of them singletons. The sequencing used cultured CD8+ T cells from PBMCs, collected from culture after CMV antigen stimulation. Receptors were obtained from a human donor in good health (CMV status not recorded). Some clones in this sample may be carry-over from other donors' samples.

The V and J genes are TRBV7-9 and TRBJ2-3, with a possible D match to TRBD1 (5 bases). CDR3 size: 15 residues. V was cut by 4 bases and J by 0 bases, with 11 bases left in between. Germline V CDR1 and CDR2: SEHNR, FQNEAQ (reference sequence). DNA of the CDR3: TGTGCCAGCAGCTGGCCAGGGTCAAGCACAGATACGCAGTATTTT. It yields the protein CASSWPGSSTDTQYF. Supplemented by reference TRBV7-9 and TRBJ2-3, the full variable domain reads DTGVSQNPRHKITKRGQNVTFRCDPISEHNRLYWYRQTLGQGPEFLTYFQNEAQLEKSRLLSDRFSAERPKGSFSTLEIQRTEQGDSAMYLCASSWPGSSTDTQYFGPGTRLTVL.

The table lists this clonotype with a few counts. The chain is built from TRBV12-3 or TRBV12-4 and TRBJ2-2, with unresolved D. The CDR3 covers 16 residues. The V end was cut by 7 bases, the J end by 0 bases, with 15 bases between. CDR3: CASTRWPRSNTGELFF. DNA of the CDR3: TGTGCCAGCACGAGATGGCCAAGATCGAACACCGGGGAGCTGTTTTTT.

On this clonotype itself: Germline and junction disagree at one end, which may indicate a read error. The chain joins TRBV19 to TRBJ1-5; D uncertain. CDR1 and CDR2 (germline): LNHDA, SQIVND (reference sequence). There are 15 residues in the CDR3. The CDR3 nucleotides are TGTGCCAGTAGTATAGCAGGATATAGCAATCAGCCCCAGGATTTT. Translation: CASSIAGYSNQPQDF.

Notes on this clonotype: One end of the junction does not line up with germline, which may come from a read error. The chain has TRBV7-1 and TRBJ2-7, with a possible D match to TRBD2 (5 bases). TRBV7-1 is treated as an ORF (open reading frame) with a function not yet certain. The CDR3 totals 11 residues. The CDR3 protein is CVSSGSYEQYF. Here the CDR3 DNA reads TGTGTCAGCAGCGGCTCCTACGAGCAGTACTTC.

This clonotype was seen only a few times. The chain uses TRBV4-3 and TRBJ1-1, with D tentatively TRBD1 (5 bases). The CDR3 totals 16 residues. Looked up from germline, CDR1 is LGHNA and CDR2 is YSLEER. Trimming removed 0 bases at V and 0 bases at J, with 11 bases between. DNA for the CDR3: TGCGCCAGCAGCCAAGATCCGAAGGGGATGAACACTGAAGCTTTCTTT. Its translation: CASSQDPKGMNTEAFF.

This clonotype has just a few counts. The J gene is TRBJ1-2, the V gene TRBV12-3 or TRBV12-4; no clear D. CDR3 size: 15 residues. Trimming shortened V by 8 bases and J by 5 bases, and 21 bases separated the two germline ends. CDR3 region: CASSGVAKADYGYTF. The DNA for the CDR3 is TGTGCCAGCTCTGGTGTGGCTAAGGCCGATTATGGCTACACCTTC.

The V gene is TRBV6-5, the J gene TRBJ2-1, with D maybe TRBD1 (5 bases). V was trimmed by 0 bases and J by 5 bases, leaving 14 bases between them. CDR1 and CDR2 (germline): MNHEY, SVGAGI. CDR3 length: 16 residues. Written as DNA, the CDR3 is TGTGCCAGCAGTTACTCGATTGGGCAGGGCCACAATGAGCAGTTCTTC. Residues: CASSYSIGQGHNEQFF.

The rearrangement links TRBV12-3 or TRBV12-4 to TRBJ2-2; D is perhaps TRBD1 or TRBD2 (6 bases each). The CDR3 extends over 15 amino acids. V lost 1 base to trimming and J lost 6 bases, with 12 bases between them. CDR3 DNA sequence: TGTGCCAGCAGTTTAGGGGGGGCATCGCCCGGGGAGCTGTTTTTT. It codes for CASSLGGASPGELFF.

The V and J genes are TRBV4-1 and TRBJ2-3; TRBD2 aligns across 12 bases. Unmatched junction bases numbered 7, after V lost 0 bases and J lost 6 bases. Germline V CDR1 and CDR2: MGHRA, YSYEKL. This CDR3 region has 17 residues. The CDR3 nucleotides read TGCGCCAGCAGCCAAGAGGGTACTAGCGGGGGGCGGGATACGCAGTATTTT. It encodes CASSQEGTSGGRDTQYF.

This chain connects TRBV27 to TRBJ1-2, with unresolved D. With 3 bases removed from V and 7 bases from J, the gap between germline ends came to 15 bases. Germline CDR1 reads MNHEY; CDR2 reads SMNVEV (reference sequence). The CDR3 runs to 14 residues. CDR3 DNA: TGTGCCAGCAGTTTCGGTCAGGCGCTCGGTGGCTACACCTTC. As protein: CASSFGQALGGYTF.

In its sample, this clonotype was seen a few times. This chain links TRBV5-1 with TRBJ2-1, with 14 nucleotides matching TRBD2. CDR3 length: 18 amino acids. V trimming: 4 bases; J trimming: 2 bases; junction bases outside the gene matches: 8. Germline lookup yields CDR1 SGHRS and CDR2 YFSETQ. Here the CDR3 DNA reads TGCGCCAGCAGCCCTGAAGGACTAGCGGGGGGACCCTACAATGAGCAGTTCTTC. It translates to CASSPEGLAGGPYNEQFF.

This clonotype was seen repeatedly, ten times or more. The gene calls are TRBV6-5 and TRBJ2-3; perhaps TRBD2 as D (5 bases). V lost 1 base and J 0 bases, leaving 11 bases between the germline ends. Germline assignment: CDR1 MNHEY and CDR2 SVGAGI. The CDR3 totals 16 residues. Here the CDR3 reads CASSYYAGSSTDTQYF. The CDR3 DNA follows: TGTGCCAGCAGTTACTACGCGGGTTCTAGCACAGATACGCAGTATTTT.

This clonotype was counted at least ten times. The DNA of the CDR3 is TGTGCCAGCAGCTTAGCGACCTCGGGGGTGGGTCAGCCCCAGCATTTT. It is translated as CASSLATSGVGQPQHF. The V gene is TRBV7-2, the J gene TRBJ1-5; tentatively, D is TRBD1 (5 bases). V shed 0 bases and J shed 6 bases, with 15 bases lying between them. The CDR3 contains 16 residues. From germline, CDR1 is SGHTA and CDR2 FQGNSA.

The chain has TRBV20-1 and TRBJ1-1; 9 positions match TRBD1. CDR3 length: 14 residues. V gave up 0 bases and J gave up 5 bases; unmatched junction bases: 4. The germline V gene has CDR1 DFQATT and CDR2 SNEGSKA (reference sequence). CDR3 protein: CSARDRDRATEAFF. CDR3 DNA: TGCAGTGCTAGAGACCGGGACAGGGCGACTGAAGCTTTCTTT.

This clonotype was counted many times. The chain employs TRBV7-2 and TRBJ2-1; TRBD2 might be the D (5 bases). This CDR3 has 16 residues. The germline CDR1 and CDR2 sequences are SGHTA and FQGNSA. Trimming took 3 bases from V and 2 from J, leaving 14 bases between them. CDR3 nucleotides: TGTGCCAGCAGCTTGCTAGCTAGGGCCCCCTACAATGAGCAGTTCTTC. Amino acids: CASSLLARAPYNEQFF.

This clonotype was counted ten times or more. The chain recombines TRBV7-2 with TRBJ2-3; no clear D. Trimming took off 5 bases at V and 4 bases at J, with 7 bases between the two ends. This CDR3 comprises 12 residues. Germline loops: CDR1 SGHTA, CDR2 FQGNSA. The CDR3 region has the DNA TGTGCCAGCAGCCCGATTGCAGATACGCAGTATTTT. It translates to CASSPIADTQYF.

This clonotype was found a few times. The rearrangement joins TRBV27 to TRBJ2-7; the match to TRBD1 covers 9 bases. The CDR3 consists of 14 residues. The germline gives CDR1 MNHEY, CDR2 SMNVEV (reference sequence). J lost 7 bases, V lost 3 bases, and 7 bases had no gene match. The CDR3 bases are TGTGCCAGCAGTTTGCTGGGACAGGGTTTGGAGCAGTACTTC. This codes for CASSLLGQGLEQYF.

This clonotype was seen more than once but under ten times. J is TRBJ2-5 and V is TRBV7-4; maybe TRBD1 (5 bases). The germline V and J ends were trimmed by 6 bases and 2 bases, with 10 bases remaining between them. The CDR3 has 13 amino acids. Germline loops: CDR1 SGHVT, CDR2 SQSDAQ. The CDR3 sequence: CASRGVEQETQYF. The CDR3 DNA is TGTGCCAGCAGAGGGGTCGAGCAAGAGACCCAGTACTTC.

This clonotype occurred many times. The genes are TRBV7-8 and TRBJ2-1; tentatively, D is TRBD2 (5 bases). The CDR3 contains 14 residues. The germline V gene encodes CDR1 SGHVS and CDR2 FQNEAQ. Trimming took off 5 bases at V and 7 bases at J, with 15 bases between the two ends. The CDR3 sequence: CASSLGSPGNEQFF. The CDR3 coding sequence is TGTGCCAGCAGCCTAGGGTCGCCGGGGAATGAGCAGTTCTTC.

This clonotype was picked up a small number of times. The chain carries TRBV12-3 or TRBV12-4 and TRBJ1-4, with D unresolved. CDR3 length equals 14 residues. V shed 6 bases and J shed 5 bases, with 13 bases lying between them. As DNA, the CDR3 is TGTGCCAGCAGGAGGACTTCTTTAAATGAAAAACTGTTTTTT. This codes for CASRRTSLNEKLFF.

This clonotype has more than one count but fewer than ten. DNA of the CDR3: TGTGCCAGCACCCCGGGGAGCGAGACCCAGTACTTC. Its protein is CASTPGSETQYF. This chain connects TRBV7-9 to TRBJ2-5; possible D gene TRBD2, 5 bases. V was shortened by 7 bases and J by 5 bases, with 11 bases between the two germline ends. From germline, CDR1 is SEHNR and CDR2 FQNEAQ (reference sequence). This CDR3 is built from 12 residues.

This clonotype has a count of ten or more. This chain links TRBV7-2 with TRBJ1-5, with 9 bases matching TRBD1. From germline, CDR1 is SGHTA and CDR2 FQGNSA. The CDR3 consists of 16 residues. Unmatched junction bases numbered 4, after V lost 1 base and J lost 3 bases. CDR3 protein: CASSLVDRGYNQPQHF. CDR3 DNA: TGTGCCAGCAGCTTAGTGGACAGGGGCTACAATCAGCCCCAGCATTTT.

This clonotype showed up just once. The gene calls are TRBV28 and TRBJ2-1, with 8 bases matching TRBD2. This CDR3 has 14 residues. The germline CDR1 and CDR2 sequences are MDHEN and SYDVKM. With V trimmed by 6 bases and J by 7 bases, 8 bases remained unmatched. The CDR3 bases are TGTGCCAGCAGCCTTGACGGGGGGGCGAATGAGCAGTTCTTC. This sequence encodes CASSLDGGANEQFF.

V is TRBV6-1 and J is TRBJ1-3; D is uncertain. Germline V lookup: CDR1 MNHNS, CDR2 SASEGT. The V end was cut by 2 bases, the J end by 0 bases, with 8 bases between. This CDR3 region has 15 residues. CDR3 amino acids: CASSEYGSSGNTIYF. The CDR3 nucleotides are TGTGCCAGCAGTGAATATGGGAGCTCTGGAAACACCATATATTTT.

This rearrangement joins TRBV5-6 to TRBJ2-2; 8 nucleotides align to TRBD1. Germline V gene data show CDR1 as SGHDT and CDR2 as YYEEEE. V dropped 4 bases and J dropped 2; count of bases not matched to a gene: 7. The CDR3 loop spans 16 amino acids. The CDR3 loop reads CASSPDRAPNTGELFF. The DNA for the CDR3 is TGTGCCAGCAGCCCGGACAGGGCACCCAACACCGGGGAGCTGTTTTTT.

J is TRBJ1-1 and V is TRBV5-1; 7 nucleotides agree with TRBD1. This CDR3 has 16 residues. The ends lost 3 bases at V and 1 base at J; junction bases unmatched: 9. Germline loops: CDR1 SGHRS, CDR2 YFSETQ. The DNA of the CDR3 is TGCGCCAGCAGCTCTGGCACAGGGGACGGGAACACTGAAGCTTTCTTT. Translating gives CASSSGTGDGNTEAFF.

The chain employs TRBV27 and TRBJ1-6; D is possibly TRBD1 (6 bases). Germline CDR1 reads MNHEY; CDR2 reads SMNVEV (reference sequence). The CDR3 has 15 amino acids. Trimming removed 7 bases at V and 9 bases at J, with 19 bases between. The CDR3 protein is CASNPRGRESSPLHF. The CDR3 DNA reads as TGTGCCAGCAATCCCAGGGGACGGGAGAGTTCACCCCTCCACTTT.

In the case of this clonotype: Here the CDR3 omits its conserved ending phenylalanine or tryptophan, so a read error is the likely source. The gene calls are TRBV5-1 and TRBJ1-1, with D possibly matching TRBD1 (5 bases). The V end was cut by 0 bases, the J end by 1 base, with 10 bases between. Germline-derived CDR1 and CDR2 are SGHRS and YFSETQ. The CDR3 contains 15 residues. CDR3 protein: CASSLAMRGNTEAFL. The CDR3 DNA is TGCGCCAGCAGCTTGGCCATGAGGGGGAACACTGAAGCTTTCCTT.